Listed below are T cell receptor beta chains from one sample, sequenced in a study of T cell responses to AZD1222 COVID-19 vaccine. Data came from immunoSEQ multiplex PCR; TCRdb stores just in-frame clones and leaves some out. The sample carries just under 55,000 clones, roughly 90% recorded once. Sample: peripheral blood, taken on day 0 of AZD1222 vaccination. The receptors come from an adult in good health. The CDR3 runs from the conserved cysteine through the conserved F or W. Each record gives: CDR3 protein, CDR3 DNA, clone size, J gene, D gene, V gene. A D gene is named only where the DNA matches it firmly. Expanded clones are given a class, and other clones once, few, many or no size at all.

CDR3: CASSLLPDELYGYTF; DNA: TGTGCCAGCTCACTCCTCCCGGACGAGCTCTATGGCTACACCTTC; size: once; J: TRBJ1-2; D: .; V: TRBV18
CDR3: CASSQGRDRPYNEQFF; DNA: TGTGCCAGCAGCCAAGGCCGGGACAGGCCGTACAATGAGCAGTTCTTC; size: .; J: TRBJ2-1; D: TRBD1; V: TRBV3-1/TRBV3-2
CDR3: CASSPGRETQYF; DNA: TGTGCCAGCAGCCCGGGGCGGGAGACCCAGTACTTC; size: .; J: TRBJ2-5; D: .; V: TRBV7-9
CDR3: CSAATNTEAFF; DNA: TGCAGTGCTGCCACGAACACTGAAGCTTTCTTT; size: .; J: TRBJ1-1; D: .; V: TRBV20-1
CDR3: CASTPGGHNEQFF; DNA: TGTGCCAGCACCCCAGGGGGCCACAATGAGCAGTTCTTC; size: .; J: TRBJ2-1; D: TRBD1; V: TRBV12-3/TRBV12-4
CDR3: CASSEVLLGGYGYTF; DNA: TGTGCCAGCAGTGAAGTCCTCTTGGGGGGCTATGGCTACACCTTC; size: .; J: TRBJ1-2; D: .; V: TRBV2
CDR3: CASSVVWEGGTEAFF; DNA: TGTGCCAGCAGCGTCGTCTGGGAGGGGGGCACTGAAGCTTTCTTT; size: .; J: TRBJ1-1; D: .; V: TRBV9
CDR3: CASSLLRGADAEKLFF; DNA: TGCGCCAGCAGCTTGTTAAGGGGCGCGGATGCGGAAAAACTGTTTTTT; size: once; J: TRBJ1-4; D: .; V: TRBV5-1
CDR3: CASSLVPGLTEQYF; DNA: TGCGCCAGCAGCTTGGTTCCAGGGCTTACCGAGCAGTACTTC; size: .; J: TRBJ2-7; D: .; V: TRBV5-1
CDR3: CASSLKRGTNYGYTF; DNA: TGTGCCAGCAGCTTGAAGAGGGGAACCAACTATGGCTACACCTTC; size: .; J: TRBJ1-2; D: .; V: TRBV2
CDR3: CASNEGPFNNSPLHF; DNA: TGTGCCAGTAACGAGGGGCCGTTTAATAATTCACCCCTCCACTTT; size: .; J: TRBJ1-6; D: .; V: TRBV19
CDR3: CASSLTNTGELFF; DNA: TGTGCCAGCAGCTTGACAAACACCGGGGAGCTGTTTTTT; size: .; J: TRBJ2-2; D: .; V: TRBV7-3
CDR3: CATSDPGLAGREGNEQFF; DNA: TGTGCCACCAGTGATCCGGGGCTAGCGGGAAGGGAGGGCAATGAGCAGTTCTTC; size: once; J: TRBJ2-1; D: TRBD2; V: TRBV24-1
CDR3: CASSLYTRTSGISSYNEQFF; DNA: TGTGCCAGCAGCTTATATACCCGGACTAGCGGGATAAGCTCCTACAATGAGCAGTTCTTC; size: .; J: TRBJ2-1; D: TRBD2; V: TRBV13
CDR3: CASSESRDRGYEQYF; DNA: TGTGCCAGCAGTGAATCTCGAGACAGGGGTTACGAGCAGTACTTC; size: few; J: TRBJ2-7; D: TRBD1; V: TRBV25-1
CDR3: CASSGIGIGGPSYEQYF; DNA: TGTGCCAGCAGCGGAATCGGAATCGGGGGGCCGTCCTACGAGCAGTACTTC; size: .; J: TRBJ2-7; D: .; V: TRBV7-9